Listed here is a single T cell receptor beta chain. Its antigen is not identified. Generated by immunoSEQ multiplex PCR, the TCRdb table keeps only in-frame clones and is missing some. Of 40,000 or so clones in the sample, 75% to 90% were seen once. Patients who had autoimmune disease history or got systemic immunosuppression were left out. CDR1 and CDR2 (germline): GTSNPN, SVGIG (reference sequence). The length of the CDR3 is 13 residues. J was trimmed by 6 bases and V by 3 bases; bases with no gene match: 6. This entry belongs to a study of OX40 agonist ivuxolimab in advanced cancers. Study overall: The mean age was roughly 60 years, ranging from roughly 23 to 80, with around four fifths of participants male.

Overall study results and limits: Patients who responded partially at 0.1-3.0 mg/kg showed clonal expansion ranking among the lowest.

Material: CD4+ or CD8+ T cells sorted from blood, obtained in a trial of the OX40 agonist ivuxolimab. The rearrangement uses TRBV30 and TRBJ1-1, with 8 bases lining up with TRBD1. This TCR derives from an adult with an advanced solid tumor such as melanoma, head and neck, liver or kidney cancer. The CDR3 protein is CAWSLTGASEAFF. CDR3 bases: TGTGCCTGGAGCCTGACAGGGGCTTCTGAAGCTTTCTTT.